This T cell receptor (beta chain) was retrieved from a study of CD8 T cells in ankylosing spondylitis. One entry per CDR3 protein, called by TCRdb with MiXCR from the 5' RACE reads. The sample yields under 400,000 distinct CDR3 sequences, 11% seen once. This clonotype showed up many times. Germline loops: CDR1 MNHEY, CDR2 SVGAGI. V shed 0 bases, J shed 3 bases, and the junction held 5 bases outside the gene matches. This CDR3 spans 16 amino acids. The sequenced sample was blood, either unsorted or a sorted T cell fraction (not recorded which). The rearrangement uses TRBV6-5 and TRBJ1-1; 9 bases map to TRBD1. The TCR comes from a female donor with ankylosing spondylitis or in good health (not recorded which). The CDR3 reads CASSYSGQGRDTEAFF. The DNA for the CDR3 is TGTGCCAGCAGTTACTCCGGACAGGGGAGGGACACTGAAGCTTTCTTT.